Listed below are T cell receptor beta chains from one sample, sequenced in a study of response to subunit inactivated influenza vaccine. MiXCR was run by TCRdb on the RT-PCR reads, yielding one entry per CDR3 protein. The sample consists of some 600,000 distinct CDR3 sequences, 14% of them appearing once. The sample consisted of PBMCs from blood, taken 14 days before vaccination. Receptors originate from a man aged 50 or older who received an inactivated influenza vaccine. The CDR3 runs from the conserved cysteine through the conserved F or W. Each record gives: V gene, D gene, J gene, clone size, CDR3 DNA, CDR3 protein. A D gene is named only where the DNA matches it firmly. Clone size is not always given. Where it is, it says once, few, many or a class for expanded clones.

TRBV7-2	TRBD2	TRBJ2-5	many	TGTGCCAGCAGCTTGACTAGCGGCTCAATCTGGGAGACCCAGTACTTC	CASSLTSGSIWETQYF
TRBV15	NA	TRBJ2-7	NA	TGTGCCACCAGCAGAGATCAAAAGGGGTACGAGCAGTACTTC	CATSRDQKGYEQYF
TRBV30	NA	TRBJ2-1	few	TGTGCCTGGAGCCGGGGCCTGGAAAATGAGCAGTTCTTC	CAWSRGLENEQFF
TRBV7-9	NA	TRBJ2-1	few	TGTGCCAGCAGTAACCTTGAAACGGGTTACAATGAGCAGTTCTTC	CASSNLETGYNEQFF
TRBV7-9	NA	TRBJ1-6	NA	TGTGCCAGCCGAGAAACAGGGTCGAATTCACCCCTCCACTTT	CASRETGSNSPLHF
TRBV10-3	TRBD2	TRBJ2-7	NA	TGTGCCATCAGTGGGGGGAGCGGGATCTACGAGCAGTACTTC	CAISGGSGIYEQYF
TRBV9	NA	TRBJ1-4	few	TGTGCCAGCAGCGTAGGCAACTCTAATGAAAAACTGTTTTTT	CASSVGNSNEKLFF
TRBV11-2	NA	TRBJ2-7	NA	TGTGCCAGCAGCTTAGCCCAGGGAGCCGAGCAGTACTTC	CASSLAQGAEQYF
TRBV20-1	NA	TRBJ2-7	few	TGCAGTGCCACTGACTACGAGCAGTACTTC	CSATDYEQYF
TRBV4-1	NA	TRBJ1-4	NA	TGCGCCAGCAGCCAAACACCCGCAACTAATGAAAAACTGTTTTTT	CASSQTPATNEKLFF
TRBV12-3/TRBV12-4	NA	TRBJ2-7	NA	TGTGCCAGCAGTCCCACCACCACCCCCTACGAGCAGTACTTC	CASSPTTTPYEQYF
TRBV10-3	NA	TRBJ2-7	few	TGTGCCATCGGCGGTTCGAAATACGAGCAGTACTTC	CAIGGSKYEQYF
TRBV20-1	NA	TRBJ2-2	NA	TGCAGTGCTAGAGGGGGTTCGGACACCGGGGAGCTGTTTTTT	CSARGGSDTGELFF
TRBV20-1	TRBD2	TRBJ2-7	NA	TGCAGTGCTAGTGAGCCTAGCGGGGGGAACGAGCAGTACTTC	CSASEPSGGNEQYF
TRBV3-1	NA	TRBJ1-1	few	TGTGCCAGCAGCCAAGAGAGATGGGGCACTGAAGCTTTCTTT	CASSQERWGTEAFF
TRBV28	NA	TRBJ2-3	few	TGTGCCAGCAGTTTAGGGCCGTCCGATCCGTCAGATACGCAGTATTTT	CASSLGPSDPSDTQYF
TRBV29-1	NA	TRBJ1-2	NA	TGCAGCGCCGCGTTAGAGTTTTATGGCTACACCTTC	CSAALEFYGYTF
TRBV11-2	TRBD1	TRBJ2-3	many	TGTGCCAGCAGCTTAAGCTCGGGCACCGGGACAGGGAATCGGGATACGCAGTATTTT	CASSLSSGTGTGNRDTQYF
TRBV6-2/TRBV6-3	NA	TRBJ2-3	few	TGTGCCAGTACGATCCGGACAATCGGGAAAGATACGCAGTATTTT	CASTIRTIGKDTQYF
TRBV20-1	TRBD1	TRBJ1-5	many	TGCAGTGCTTCCCCAGGGGGATACAATCAGCCCCAGCATTTT	CSASPGGYNQPQHF
TRBV7-3	TRBD2	TRBJ2-1	NA	TGTGCCAGCAGCCCGACGGGCGGGAGGGAAAGGAGTGAGCAGTTCTTC	CASSPTGGRERSEQFF
TRBV7-8	TRBD2	TRBJ2-1	NA	TGTGCCAGCAGCCCCCCCAGGCTTCTAGCGGGAGGGAAAAATGAGCAGTTCTTC	CASSPPRLLAGGKNEQFF
TRBV28	NA	TRBJ2-7	few	TGTGCCAGCAGTTTAGTTTATGAGGGGCAGTACTTC	CASSLVYEGQYF
TRBV7-9	NA	TRBJ1-3	many	TGTGCCAGCAGCTTAGTATCCCCAGGAAACACCATATATTTT	CASSLVSPGNTIYF
TRBV7-2	TRBD1	TRBJ2-5	NA	TGTGCCAGCAGCCGGGACAGGTACCAAGAGACCCAGTACTTC	CASSRDRYQETQYF
TRBV7-6	NA	TRBJ2-7	NA	TGTGCCAGCAGCTTAGGTGGGCAGCACTCCTACGAGCAGTACTTC	CASSLGGQHSYEQYF
TRBV12-3/TRBV12-4	NA	TRBJ2-3	few	TGTGCCAGCAGTCCAAGGTGGGGAGGCCCCACAGATACGCAGTATTTT	CASSPRWGGPTDTQYF
TRBV12-3/TRBV12-4	TRBD2	TRBJ2-5	NA	TGTGCCAGCAGTTTTGTGGCGGGGGGGCCGGAGGAGACCCAGTACTTC	CASSFVAGGPEETQYF
TRBV28	TRBD2	TRBJ2-2	NA	TGTGCCAGCAGTTCCCCGGGACTAGCTACCGGGGAGCTGTTTTTT	CASSSPGLATGELFF
TRBV9	TRBD2	TRBJ2-5	NA	TGTGCCAGCAGCGCTGGGACTAGCGGACAGACCCAGTACTTC	CASSAGTSGQTQYF